This T cell receptor (beta chain) was sequenced during a study of T cells in Graves' hyperthyroidism and ophthalmopathy. Study details: At initial diagnosis, before any treatment had begun, peripheral blood was obtained.

The TCR beta CDR3 regions underwent amplification using RNA transcripts as the source. An initial round of RT-PCR targeting the TCR CDR3 relied on the HTBI primer set. From the multiplex PCR reads, TCRdb called clonotypes with MiXCR, one entry per CDR3 protein. The repertoire has 550,000 to 800,000 distinct CDR3 sequences, 16% of them found once; the top ten carry under 8.5%. This CDR3 spans 13 amino acids. V shed 4 bases and J shed 4 bases, with 10 bases lying between them. The V gene's germline CDR1 is ENHRY and CDR2 SYGVKD. This clonotype has more than one count but fewer than ten. A lack of ophthalmopathy progression within 18 months defined stable Graves' hyperthyroidism.

This sequence was found in a young man with Graves' hyperthyroidism. This sequence joins TRBV10-3 and TRBJ1-1; no definite D call. The sequencing input was blood. The DNA for the CDR3 is TGTGCCATCAGTGGACCGGCCGGCACTGAAGCTTTCTTT. Translating gives CAISGPAGTEAFF.